This is a list of T cell receptor beta chains from one sample in a study of T cells in Graves' hyperthyroidism and ophthalmopathy. TCRdb passed the multiplex PCR reads through MiXCR, listing each CDR3 protein once. Among roughly 510,000 distinct CDR3 sequences listed, around 21% were seen once. Sequenced: blood. The source is a man between 18 and 29 years old with Graves' hyperthyroidism. CDR3s include the opening cysteine and the closing phenylalanine or tryptophan. The D gene is left open where the match is weak. Expanded clones are given a class, and other clones once, few, many or no size at all.

CDR3aa	CDR3nt	len	d_gene	abundance	v_gene	j_gene
CASSAIAETQYF	TGTGCCAGCAGTGCCATAGCAGAGACCCAGTACTTC	12	-	few	TRBV2	TRBJ2-5
CASSIADRRHSPLHF	TGTGCCAGTAGTATAGCCGACAGGAGGCATTCACCCCTCCACTTT	15	-	few	TRBV19	TRBJ1-6
CASDRTPPGNTIYF	TGTGCCAGCGATCGGACACCCCCTGGAAACACCATATATTTT	14	-	many	TRBV12-3/TRBV12-4	TRBJ1-3
CASSLDRDNIQYF	TGTGCCAGCAGTCTGGACAGGGATAACATTCAGTACTTC	13	TRBD1	many	TRBV2	TRBJ2-4
CATSVTPDEQYF	TGTGCCACCAGTGTTACGCCGGACGAGCAGTACTTC	12	-	many	TRBV24-1	TRBJ2-7
CASSPTLDLGVGANVLTF	TGTGCCAGCAGTCCAACTCTCGACTTGGGAGTTGGGGCCAACGTCCTGACTTTC	18	-	many	TRBV28	TRBJ2-6
CASSYADRVSPLHF	TGTGCCAGCAGTTACGCGGACAGGGTTTCACCCCTCCACTTT	14	TRBD1	many	TRBV6-5	TRBJ1-6
CASRGQGHGEQYF	TGTGCCAGCAGGGGACAGGGGCACGGCGAGCAGTACTTC	13	TRBD1	many	TRBV12-3/TRBV12-4	TRBJ2-7
CATSGVGPPQHF	TGTGCCACGAGTGGTGTGGGGCCACCCCAGCATTTT	12	-	-	TRBV6-1	TRBJ1-5
CASSRQGLNTEASF	TGTGCCAGCAGTAGACAGGGTTTGAACACTGAAGCTTCCTTT	14	TRBD1	many	TRBV12-3/TRBV12-4	TRBJ1-1
CASRSGLGETQYF	TGTGCCAGCCGTTCGGGACTCGGAGAGACCCAGTACTTC	13	-	-	TRBV27	TRBJ2-5
CASSLTGPVEGYTF	TGTGCCAGCAGTTTAACGGGGCCCGTGGAAGGCTACACCTTC	14	-	many	TRBV12-3/TRBV12-4	TRBJ1-2
CASSPGGAVGRTF	TGTGCCAGCAGTCCCGGGGGCGCCGTGGGTCGCACCTTC	13	-	-	TRBV27	TRBJ1-2
CASSIPGQGPGELFF	TGTGCCAGTAGTATCCCGGGACAGGGGCCCGGGGAGCTGTTTTTT	15	TRBD1	many	TRBV19	TRBJ2-2
CASSEEAGNTEAFF	TGTGCCAGCAGTGAAGAAGCGGGGAACACTGAAGCTTTCTTT	14	-	many	TRBV2	TRBJ1-1
CASSVKGGTEAFF	TGTGCCAGCAGTGTAAAGGGGGGCACTGAAGCTTTCTTT	13	-	many	TRBV7-6	TRBJ1-1
CAISQSGGRDTGELFF	TGTGCCATCAGTCAGAGCGGGGGCCGGGACACCGGGGAGCTGTTTTTT	16	TRBD2	many	TRBV10-3	TRBJ2-2
CASSDLGISNQPQHF	TGTGCCAGCAGTGACCTGGGAATCAGCAATCAGCCCCAGCATTTT	15	-	-	TRBV2	TRBJ1-5
CASSLHSGPGYEQYF	TGCGCCAGCAGCTTACATAGCGGGCCGGGGTACGAGCAGTACTTC	15	TRBD2	many	TRBV5-1	TRBJ2-7
CAINVDSNQPQHF	TGTGCCATCAATGTGGACAGCAATCAGCCCCAGCATTTT	13	-	few	TRBV10-3	TRBJ1-5
CASSLYLEETQYF	TGTGCCAGCAGTTTATACCTGGAGGAGACCCAGTACTTC	13	-	-	TRBV27	TRBJ2-5
CASGRTMGLTGEQYF	TGTGCCAGCGGGCGTACGATGGGACTGACGGGGGAGCAGTACTTC	15	-	many	TRBV2	TRBJ2-7
CSATPGRTEAFF	TGCAGTGCTACCCCAGGGCGCACTGAAGCTTTCTTT	12	-	-	TRBV20-1	TRBJ1-1
CASSYVDRGANVLTF	TGTGCCAGCAGTTACGTAGATAGAGGGGCCAACGTCCTGACTTTC	15	-	-	TRBV6-5	TRBJ2-6
CATRTGATEAFF	TGTGCCACCCGGACGGGAGCCACTGAAGCTTTCTTT	12	-	many	TRBV15	TRBJ1-1
CASSYWTDQETQYF	TGTGCCAGCAGTTACTGGACGGATCAAGAGACCCAGTACTTC	14	-	-	TRBV12-3/TRBV12-4	TRBJ2-5
CASIKQGSTEAFF	TGTGCCAGCATCAAACAGGGGAGCACTGAAGCTTTCTTT	13	TRBD1	many	TRBV12-3/TRBV12-4	TRBJ1-1
CASSEGSGRSYEQYF	TGTGCCAGCAGTGAAGGAAGCGGGAGATCCTACGAGCAGTACTTC	15	TRBD2	many	TRBV25-1	TRBJ2-7
CATSSQGSDQPQHF	TGTGCCACCAGTTCTCAGGGGAGTGATCAGCCCCAGCATTTT	14	-	many	TRBV24-1	TRBJ1-5
CSASNRRYEQYF	TGCAGTGCTAGTAACAGGAGGTACGAGCAGTACTTC	12	-	many	TRBV20-1	TRBJ2-7
CASSPGTGDTLSNQPQHF	TGTGCCAGCAGTCCCGGGACAGGGGACACTTTAAGTAATCAGCCCCAGCATTTT	18	TRBD1	many	TRBV6-2/TRBV6-3	TRBJ1-5
CASSGQVGQGSYGYTF	TGTGCCAGCAGTGGACAAGTCGGACAGGGCAGCTATGGCTACACCTTC	16	TRBD1	many	TRBV6-1	TRBJ1-2
CASSERRENTEAFF	TGTGCCAGCAGTGAAAGGCGGGAGAACACTGAAGCTTTCTTT	14	-	many	TRBV19	TRBJ1-1
CASSDGDEQYF	TGTGCCAGCAGTGACGGGGACGAGCAGTACTTC	11	-	few	TRBV6-1	TRBJ2-7
CASGFDRPGELFF	TGTGCTAGTGGTTTCGACCGGCCCGGGGAGCTGTTTTTT	13	-	-	TRBV12-5	TRBJ2-2
CASSMRGDMNTEAFF	TGTGCCAGTAGTATGAGGGGGGACATGAACACTGAAGCTTTCTTT	15	-	many	TRBV19	TRBJ1-1
CASRPTGTLEAFF	TGTGCCAGCAGGCCCACGGGCACCCTTGAAGCTTTCTTT	13	-	-	TRBV6-1	TRBJ1-1
CASSLEGEAFF	TGTGCCAGCAGTTTAGAGGGAGAAGCTTTCTTT	11	-	many	TRBV7-9	TRBJ1-1
CSARLTSAKPQYF	TGCAGTGCCCGACTGACTAGCGCCAAGCCCCAGTACTTC	13	TRBD2	-	TRBV20-1	TRBJ2-5
CASSRDSVYGYTF	TGTGCCAGCAGCCGGGACAGCGTCTATGGCTACACCTTC	13	TRBD1	many	TRBV11-1	TRBJ1-2
CASRPSFRGNYGYTF	TGTGCCAGCAGACCCTCATTTAGGGGGAACTATGGCTACACCTTC	15	-	-	TRBV6-1	TRBJ1-2
CASRPWGHLNTEAFF	TGTGCCAGCAGACCCTGGGGACACCTGAACACTGAAGCTTTCTTT	15	-	many	TRBV27	TRBJ1-1